This record covers a single T cell receptor beta chain. Antigen specificity is unknown. These data are taken from a study of CD8 T cells in Susac syndrome. Study results and limitations: The study acknowledged a relatively small number of individuals in its TCR sequencing and HLA analysis.

Looked up from germline, CDR1 is DFQATT and CDR2 is SNEGSKA (reference sequence). V lost 3 bases to trimming and J lost 2 bases, with 13 bases between them. The CDR3 extends over 14 amino acids. RNA, at roughly 0.5 to 1 ug, was reverse transcribed with random hexamers. An immunoSEQ multiplex PCR amplified TCR beta CDR3 over 54 Vbeta and 13 Jbeta. TCRdb analysed the immunoSEQ multiplex PCR reads with MiXCR anew, one entry per CDR3 protein. The data contain approximately 100,000 distinct CDR3 sequences, around nine tenths of them singletons. Source material: CD4+ T cells from PBMCs. The V call is TRBV20-1, the J call TRBJ1-1, with D possibly being TRBD1 (6 bases). This TCR came from a human donor in good health. CDR3 in DNA: TGCAGTGCTAGGCGGGGGGCGCAAAACACTGAAGCTTTCTTT. Protein: CSARRGAQNTEAFF.